Listed below are T cell receptor beta chains from one sample, sequenced in a study of cytomegalovirus exposure and HLA in healthy donors. TCRdb keeps only in-frame clones here, not all; method: immunoSEQ multiplex PCR. The data hold about 170,000 clones, with 82% observed a single time. Sequencing input: PBMCs. The origin of the receptors is a male donor in good health and CMV-seronegative. Each CDR3 is given with its conserved first and last residue. The D gene is left open where the match is weak. Clone size, where shown, is once, few, many, or a class for clones that have expanded.

J gene	clone size	V gene	D gene	CDR3 DNA	CDR3 protein
TRBJ1-1	.	TRBV7-9	.	TGTGCCAGCAGCTTAGGTTCTAGCACTGAAGCTTTCTTT	CASSLGSSTEAFF
TRBJ2-3	.	TRBV7-9	.	TGTGCCAGCAGCCCGACCCAGGGGAACACAGATACGCAGTATTTT	CASSPTQGNTDTQYF
TRBJ2-3	.	TRBV9	.	TGTGCCAGCAGCGGGGCACGTATCACAGATACGCAGTATTTT	CASSGARITDTQYF
TRBJ2-3	.	TRBV5-1	TRBD2	TGCGCCAGCAGCTTGCAGCGGGGACGTTTCACAGATACGCAGTATTTT	CASSLQRGRFTDTQYF
TRBJ2-5	.	TRBV9	.	TGTGCCACCGTCCTTATTAATCAAGAGACCCAGTACTTC	CATVLINQETQYF
TRBJ1-1	.	TRBV18	.	TGTGCCAGCTCACCTACGACGGGGAACACTGAAGCTTTCTTT	CASSPTTGNTEAFF
TRBJ2-5	few	TRBV5-1	TRBD2	TGCGCCAGCAGCGAAGGGACACGGGGGGGGGAGACCCAGTACTTC	CASSEGTRGGETQYF
TRBJ1-1	once	TRBV4-1	.	TGCGCCAGCAGCCAGGTTAGCTGGCCCACAGGGAGTGAAGCTTTCTTT	CASSQVSWPTGSEAFF
TRBJ2-7	.	TRBV15	TRBD1	TGTGCCACCAGCAGAGTCGGACAGGGGGTTGGCGAGCAGTACTTC	CATSRVGQGVGEQYF
TRBJ2-3	.	TRBV10-3	TRBD2	TGTGCCATCAGTGGGACTAGCGGGAGAGCAGATACGCAGTATTTT	CAISGTSGRADTQYF
TRBJ1-1	few	TRBV5-1	.	TGCGCCAGCAGTAGGTCGACAGACCAAAACACTGAAGCTTTCTTT	CASSRSTDQNTEAFF
TRBJ1-3	.	TRBV6-4	TRBD1	TGTGCCAGCAGTGCCGGGACAGGGGAAGGAAACACCATATATTTT	CASSAGTGEGNTIYF
TRBJ1-1	.	TRBV19	.	TGTGCCAATAGTATGGACAGTTCCGCTGAAGCTTTCTTT	CANSMDSSAEAFF
TRBJ2-2	.	TRBV7-9	.	TGTGCCAGCAGCTTACAATACAGGGCCGGGGAGCTGTTTTTT	CASSLQYRAGELFF
TRBJ2-3	.	TRBV12-5	TRBD2	TGTGCTAGTGGGACCAACGTAGCGGGGAGCACAGATACGCAGTATTTT	CASGTNVAGSTDTQYF
TRBJ2-7	.	TRBV6-1	TRBD1	TGTGCCAGCAGTCCCCAGGGGGCCGTCAACGAGCAGTACTTC	CASSPQGAVNEQYF
TRBJ2-1	few	TRBV4-2	TRBD2	TGTGCCAGCAGCCAACTCTCGGGACTAGCGGGAGTAGGTACCCAATACAATGAGCAGTTCTTC	CASSQLSGLAGVGTQYNEQFF
TRBJ2-1	.	TRBV4-2	.	TGTGCCAGCAGCCCCACCTTTAGCGGCTCCTACAATGAGCAGTTCTTC	CASSPTFSGSYNEQFF
TRBJ2-7	.	TRBV2	TRBD2	TGTGCCAGCATTCAGGCGGGGGGCCCCGGCTCCTACGAGCAGTACTTC	CASIQAGGPGSYEQYF
TRBJ2-4	.	TRBV5-1	TRBD2	TGCGCCAGCAGCTTGGATGGGGGGGGAGTCATTCAGTACTTC	CASSLDGGGVIQYF
TRBJ1-2	.	TRBV6-6	.	TGTGCCAGCAGTGAGGGTGACTATGGCTACACCTTC	CASSEGDYGYTF
TRBJ2-1	.	TRBV5-4	TRBD2	TGTGCCAGCAGCCCGGGACTAGCGGGCAATGAGCAGTTCTTC	CASSPGLAGNEQFF
TRBJ2-2	.	TRBV6-5	.	TGTGCCAGCAGCCGTAGGTCTGAGGCCGGGGAGCTGTTTTTT	CASSRRSEAGELFF
TRBJ2-5	.	TRBV7-2	.	TGTGCCAGCAGCTTAGACCCAGGGGTAGAGACCCAGTACTTC	CASSLDPGVETQYF
TRBJ2-7	.	TRBV6-1	.	TGTGCCAGCAGTGAAAGGGCAGGGATCTCCTACGAGCAGTACTTC	CASSERAGISYEQYF
TRBJ2-7	few	TRBV9	.	TGTGCCAGCAGCGAGACCCTAGGGGGCGAGCAGTACTTC	CASSETLGGEQYF
TRBJ2-7	.	TRBV9	.	TGTGCCAGCAGCCCAAGTGGTTACAGGGAAGAGTACGAGCAGTACTTC	CASSPSGYREEYEQYF
TRBJ2-7	.	TRBV15	TRBD2	TGTGCCACCAGCAGAGGGTCTAGCGGGGCCTACGAGCAGTACTTC	CATSRGSSGAYEQYF
TRBJ1-1	.	TRBV19	.	TGTGCCAGTAGTACAGGGAGGGAGAGCACTGAAGCTTTCTTT	CASSTGRESTEAFF
TRBJ2-1	.	TRBV11-3	TRBD2	TGTGCCAGCAGCTCATCGACTAGCGGGAGGGTTGGACCAGGTGAGCAGTTCTTC	CASSSSTSGRVGPGEQFF
TRBJ2-7	.	TRBV4-1	TRBD1	TGCGCCAGCAGCCAAGATAGCTCGGGGACAGGGGACTACGAGCAGTACTTC	CASSQDSSGTGDYEQYF
TRBJ1-2	.	TRBV9	TRBD1	TGTGCCAGCAGCGTAGGTTGGACAGGGGGCAACTATGGCTACACCTTC	CASSVGWTGGNYGYTF
TRBJ1-4	.	TRBV6-5	TRBD1	TGTGCCAGCAGTACTTGGACAGGACTCAATGAAAAACTGTTTTTT	CASSTWTGLNEKLFF
TRBJ2-1	.	TRBV15	.	TGTGCCACCAGCAGAGTGGGGGGAGCGAACAATGAGCAGTTCTTC	CATSRVGGANNEQFF
TRBJ2-6	.	TRBV5-4	TRBD1	TGTGCCAGCAGCCCCATCAGCACGACAGGGGGCCCTGGGGCCAACGTCCTGACTTTC	CASSPISTTGGPGANVLTF
TRBJ2-7	.	TRBV5-4	TRBD1	TGTGCCAGCGAAGCCGGGACAGGGCCCCGTGAGCAGTACTTC	CASEAGTGPREQYF
TRBJ1-6	.	TRBV6-1	TRBD1	TGTGCCAGCAGTGTCGACAGGGCAGTGAATTCACCCCTCCACTTT	CASSVDRAVNSPLHF
TRBJ2-3	.	TRBV11-2	TRBD2	TGTGCCAGCAGCTTAGATATGGGCCGGGGGGGCACAGATACGCAGTATTTT	CASSLDMGRGGTDTQYF
TRBJ1-4	.	TRBV2	.	TGTGCCAGCAAAAGACAGGAGAATGAAAAACTGTTTTTT	CASKRQENEKLFF
TRBJ2-3	few	TRBV6-1	TRBD1	TGTGCCAGCAGTGATCTTCCGGGGACAGGGGGAGATACGCAGTATTTT	CASSDLPGTGGDTQYF
TRBJ2-3	few	TRBV19	TRBD2	TGTGCCAGTAGAGCTAGCGGGGGCCTCACCGATACGCAGTATTTT	CASRASGGLTDTQYF
TRBJ2-7	.	TRBV13	.	TGTGCCAGCAGCCCAAGGAGCTCCTACGAGCAGTACTTC	CASSPRSSYEQYF
TRBJ1-1	.	TRBV9	TRBD1	TGTGCCAGCAGCGACTGTGGCGGGACAGGGTGCACTGAAGCTTTCTTT	CASSDCGGTGCTEAFF